Sequencing of this TCR beta chain was carried out in a study of cytomegalovirus exposure and HLA in healthy donors. 13 Jbeta primers and 60 Vbeta primers were used for the PCR. The table came from immunoSEQ multiplex PCR; TCRdb's copy has only in-frame clones and leaves some out. The data contain about 130,000 clones, approximately 80% of them singletons. This clone occurred a few times. Trimming took off 7 bases at V and 7 bases at J, with 19 bases between the two ends. CDR3 length: 15 residues. CDR1 is SNHLY, CDR2 FYNNEI, per germline. The sequenced sample was PBMCs. The sequence was obtained from a man aged 50-60 years in good health and CMV-seronegative. This chain connects TRBV2 to TRBJ1-4, with D perhaps TRBD1 (6 bases). CDR3 region: CASKRDILRVEKLFF. The DNA of the CDR3 is TGTGCCAGCAAGCGGGACATTTTACGAGTTGAAAAACTGTTTTTT.